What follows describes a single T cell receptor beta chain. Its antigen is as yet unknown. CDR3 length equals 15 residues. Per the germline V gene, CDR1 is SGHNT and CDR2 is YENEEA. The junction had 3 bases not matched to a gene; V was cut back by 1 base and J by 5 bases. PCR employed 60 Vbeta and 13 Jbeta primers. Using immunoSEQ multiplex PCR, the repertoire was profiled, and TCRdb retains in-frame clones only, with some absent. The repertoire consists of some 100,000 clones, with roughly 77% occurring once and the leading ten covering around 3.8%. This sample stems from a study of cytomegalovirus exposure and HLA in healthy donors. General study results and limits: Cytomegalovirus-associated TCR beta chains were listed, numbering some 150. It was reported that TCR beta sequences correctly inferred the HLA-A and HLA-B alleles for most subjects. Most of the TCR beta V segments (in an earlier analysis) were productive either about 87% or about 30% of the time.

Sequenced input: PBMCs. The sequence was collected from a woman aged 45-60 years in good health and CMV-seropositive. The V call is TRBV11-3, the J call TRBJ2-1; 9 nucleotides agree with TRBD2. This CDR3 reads CASSLGPSGDNEQFF. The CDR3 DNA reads TGTGCCAGCAGCTTAGGGCCTAGCGGGGACAATGAGCAGTTCTTC.